Shown below are 8 T cell receptor beta chains from a single sample sequenced in a study of shared clonotypes between healthy human individuals. The assay was immunoSEQ multiplex PCR, and TCRdb's table has in-frame clones only and misses some. This table has fewer than 1.4 million clones, about 80% appearing once. The sample comprised memory CD4+ T cells from PBMCs. Regarding subset: CD45RA-negative fraction. The receptors originated from a man aged 18 to 30 in good health. Some clones in this sample may be carry-over from other donors' samples.

This clone was detected only once. This chain joins TRBV11-2 and TRBJ2-1; maybe TRBD1 (7 bases). V lost 3 bases to trimming and J lost 9 bases, with 9 bases between them. The germline gives CDR1 SGHAT, CDR2 FQNNGV. The CDR3 runs 12 residues. CDR3 amino acids: CASSLQGGEQFF. The CDR3 bases are TGTGCCAGCAGCTTGCAGGGGGGTGAGCAGTTCTTC. Drawing the rest from reference TRBV11-2 and TRBJ2-1, the complete variable domain is EAGVAQSPRYKIIEKRQSVAFWCNPISGHATLYWYQQILGQGPKLLIQFQNNGVVDDSQLPKDRFSAERLKGVDSTLKIQPAKLEDSAVYLCASSLQGGEQFFGPGTRLTVL.

CDR3 in DNA: TGCGCCAGCAGCCTGCGCACCCCATCAACGGTTGCAGATACGCAGTATTTT. Its translation: CASSLRTPSTVADTQYF. This chain joins TRBV4-1 and TRBJ2-3; D uncertain. This CDR3 is built from 17 residues. V lost 4 bases and J 4 bases, leaving 21 bases between the germline ends. CDR1 and CDR2 (germline): MGHRA, YSYEKL.

Here the CDR3 reads CASSPRPGVLAEAFF. CDR3 sequence (DNA): TGTGCCAGCAGCCCCCGACCGGGGGTCCTTGCTGAAGCTTTCTTT. The V gene is TRBV9, the J gene TRBJ1-1; D is perhaps TRBD1 (5 bases). The CDR3 is 15 residues long. CDR1 SGDLS and CDR2 YYNGEE come from the germline V gene. The V and J ends lost 4 bases and 6 bases respectively, with 19 bases between them.

Of note for this clone: A far larger clone is off by one base, so a read error is likely. This CDR3 is also generated by other DNA sequences in the sample. The chain uses TRBV5-4 and TRBJ1-1; D ambiguous. The CDR3 is 13 residues long. In germline, CDR1 is SGHNT, CDR2 YYREEE (reference sequence). V shed 0 bases and J shed 1 base, with 4 bases lying between them. Written as DNA, the CDR3 is TGTGCCAGCAGCTTGGGGCCGAACACTGAAGCTTTCTTT. Its protein is CASSLGPNTEAFF.

V is TRBV9 and J is TRBJ2-3, with unresolved D. The CDR3 length is 15 residues. CDR1 is SGDLS, CDR2 YYNGEE, per germline. V was trimmed by 0 bases and J by 2 bases, leaving 10 bases between them. CDR3: CASSVGTHNTDTQYF. CDR3 in DNA: TGTGCCAGCAGCGTAGGAACCCATAACACAGATACGCAGTATTTT.

The chain has TRBV10-3 and TRBJ1-2, with 7 bases identical to TRBD1. V gave up 10 bases and J gave up 5 bases; unmatched junction bases: 7. Germline CDR1 ENHRY, CDR2 SYGVKD. The CDR3 extends over 12 amino acids. The CDR3 nucleotides read TGTGCCACACAACGGGACAGTTATGGCTACACCTTC. This codes for CATQRDSYGYTF.

The V call is TRBV11-3, the J call TRBJ2-1; the match to TRBD2 covers 12 bases. V dropped 5 bases and J dropped 1; count of bases not matched to a gene: 6. Germline lookup yields CDR1 SGHNT and CDR2 YENEEA. CDR3 length: 17 amino acids. The CDR3 DNA reads as TGTGCCAGCAGCCCGTGGACTAGCGGGAATTCCTACAATGAGCAGTTCTTC. Its translation is CASSPWTSGNSYNEQFF. The entire variable domain, with the rest obtained from reference TRBV11-3 and TRBJ2-1, is as follows: EAGVVQSPRYKIIEKKQPVAFWCNPISGHNTLYWYLQNLGQGPELLIRYENEEAVDDSQLPKDRFSAERLKGVDSTLKIQPAELGDSAVYLCASSPWTSGNSYNEQFFGPGTRLTVL.

To note about this clone: Other DNA sequences of this sample code for an identical CDR3. This chain connects TRBV7-3 to TRBJ2-1; 10 bases agree with TRBD2. Germline trimming cut 1 base from V and 7 bases from J; bases unmatched to any gene: 4. The CDR3 runs 15 residues. CDR1 is SGHTA and CDR2 is FQGTGA in the germline V gene. The CDR3, as DNA: TGTGCCAGCAGCTTAAGCCTAGCGGGAGTAAATGAGCAGTTCTTC. Translation gives CASSLSLAGVNEQFF.